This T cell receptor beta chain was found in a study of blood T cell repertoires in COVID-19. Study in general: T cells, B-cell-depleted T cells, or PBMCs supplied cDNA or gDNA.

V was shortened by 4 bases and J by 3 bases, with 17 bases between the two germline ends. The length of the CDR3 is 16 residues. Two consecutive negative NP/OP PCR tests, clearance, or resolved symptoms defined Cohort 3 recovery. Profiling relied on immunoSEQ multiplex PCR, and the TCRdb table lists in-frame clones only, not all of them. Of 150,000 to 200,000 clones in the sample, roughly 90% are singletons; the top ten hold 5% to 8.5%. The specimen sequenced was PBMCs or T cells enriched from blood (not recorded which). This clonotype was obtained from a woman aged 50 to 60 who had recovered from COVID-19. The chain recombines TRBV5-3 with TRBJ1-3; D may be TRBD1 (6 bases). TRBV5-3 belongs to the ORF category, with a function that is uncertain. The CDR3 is CARSKGTIGGGNTIYF. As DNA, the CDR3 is TGTGCCAGAAGCAAAGGCACAATAGGGGGTGGAAACACCATATATTTT.